Many counts were recorded for the clone carrying this T cell receptor beta chain. Its antigen remains unidentified. Germline CDR1 reads LGHDT; CDR2 reads YNNKEL (reference sequence). V was clipped by 1 base and J by 7 bases, with 11 bases between them. The CDR3 loop spans 14 amino acids. This entry comes from a study of read filtering for tumor transcriptome and immune sequencing. As for the study in general: By R-ISS, stages I, II and III held about 8, 15 and 7 patients.

Study results and caveats: Compared with RNA-seq, IR-seq gave much higher clonotype depth and reliability. About four fifths of IR-seq clonotypes had a single read, yet these held around 4% of reads. Without single-read clonotypes, shared clonotype proportions correlated more between IR-seq and RNA-seq.

From 300 to 450 ng of RNA, a library with molecular barcoded alpha/delta and beta/gamma adaptors was made. One entry per CDR3 protein, called by TCRdb with MiXCR from the reads. Seen here are about 50,000 distinct CDR3 sequences, 15% to 20% observed once, and the top ten hold over 35%. The clonotype comes from a donor at least 40 years old with multiple myeloma. The specimen was a population of CD138-negative cells sorted from bone marrow. The chain has TRBV3-1 and TRBJ2-4; D possibly uses TRBD1 or TRBD2 (5 bases each). The CDR3 bases are TGTGCCAGCAGCCAAGCCGGGGCGCGGAACATTCAGTACTTC. This translates into CASSQAGARNIQYF.